The TCR beta chain described here comes from a study of patients and donors after allogeneic stem cell transplantation. This clonotype came up many times. TCRdb called the RT-PCR reads again in MiXCR, with one record for every CDR3 protein. Here the sample spans 150,000 to 200,000 distinct CDR3 sequences, roughly 30% being singletons. The trim removed 10 bases at V and 1 base at J, leaving 9 bases unmatched. The CDR3 totals 16 residues. CDR1 MDHEN and CDR2 SYDVKM come from the germline V gene. The sequence was collected from a human donor who was either an allogeneic HSCT recipient or a stem cell or donor lymphocyte infusion donor (not recorded which). It is not recorded whose cells these are; they may come from a transplant donor. The rearrangement links TRBV28 to TRBJ2-1, with TRBD2 matching 11 bases. The specimen sequenced was blood, either unsorted or a sorted T cell fraction (not recorded which). The CDR3 sequence: CATLAGGGKSYNEQFF. CDR3 DNA sequence: TGTGCCACGTTAGCGGGAGGGGGGAAATCCTACAATGAGCAGTTCTTC.